The next 20 T cell receptor beta chains were all read from a single sample in a study of blood T cell repertoires in COVID-19. Sequencing was performed with immunoSEQ multiplex PCR; in TCRdb, only in-frame clones are kept and a portion is missing. Of approximately 82,000 clones in the sample, 80% to 90% were seen once. Sequencing was performed on PBMCs or T cells enriched from blood (not recorded which). Source of these receptors: a woman in her forties or fifties with acute COVID-19.

V gene TRBV21-1 combines with J gene TRBJ2-3; the table gives TRBD1 as D, unverified against the DNA. TRBV21-1 is a recognized pseudogene. The CDR3 is made up of 15 amino acids. The CDR3 is CASRQGNSSTDTQYF. Written as DNA, the CDR3 is TGTGCCAGCAGACAGGGAAATTCTTCCACAGATACGCAGTATTTT.

V and J are TRBV5-4 and TRBJ2-3, with D possibly matching TRBD1 (5 bases). Germline V gene sequence: CDR1 SGHNT, CDR2 YYREEE (reference sequence). The V and J ends lost 3 bases and 5 bases respectively, with 13 bases between them. This CDR3 is built from 14 residues. The CDR3 loop reads CASSSTAHIDTQYF. CDR3 sequence (DNA): TGTGCCAGCAGCTCGACAGCACACATAGATACGCAGTATTTT.

Here the CDR3 reads CASSPQRGGYEQYF. The CDR3 nucleotides are TGTGCCAGTAGTCCCCAGCGGGGGGGATACGAGCAGTACTTC. The gene calls are TRBV19 and TRBJ2-7; 10 positions match TRBD2. The V gene end was trimmed by 5 bases and the J gene end by 4 bases; junction bases not matched to a gene: 5. The V gene's germline CDR1 is LNHDA and CDR2 SQIVND (reference sequence). This CDR3 spans 14 amino acids.

The rearrangement links TRBV7-6 to TRBJ2-2; 10 nucleotides match TRBD2. From germline, CDR1 is SGHVS and CDR2 FNYEAQ. The CDR3 has 16 residues. V dropped 5 bases and J dropped 1; count of bases not matched to a gene: 4. CDR3 region: CASSESSGRNTGELFF. The DNA for the CDR3 is TGTGCCAGCAGCGAATCTAGCGGGAGGAACACCGGGGAGCTGTTTTTT.

J is TRBJ2-1 and V is TRBV11-3, with 11 bases fitting TRBD2. J lost 5 bases, V lost 5 bases, and 5 bases had no gene match. CDR1 is SGHNT and CDR2 is YENEEA in the germline V gene. CDR3 length equals 15 residues. The CDR3 here is CASSLVTSGNNEQFF. DNA for the CDR3: TGTGCCAGCAGCCTCGTGACTAGCGGGAACAATGAGCAGTTCTTC.

The chain employs TRBV25-1 and TRBJ2-7, with 7 bases aligning to TRBD1. CDR1 is MGHDK and CDR2 is SYGVNS in the germline V gene. The CDR3 consists of 13 residues. The J segment lost 5 bases and the V segment lost 6 bases, leaving 7 bases of the junction unmatched. The CDR3 here is CASSHRGIDEQYF. As DNA, the CDR3 is TGTGCCAGCAGCCACAGGGGAATCGACGAGCAGTACTTC.

The V gene is TRBV5-1, the J gene TRBJ2-4; 7 nucleotides line up with TRBD1. The CDR3 runs 14 residues. Unmatched junction bases numbered 5, after V lost 0 bases and J lost 8 bases. The germline V gene encodes CDR1 SGHRS and CDR2 YFSETQ. CDR3 sequence reads: CASSLGQGRDIQYF. The CDR3 region has the DNA TGCGCCAGCAGCTTGGGACAGGGACGGGACATTCAGTACTTC. The complete variable domain, with remaining parts taken from reference TRBV5-1 and TRBJ2-4, reads KAGVTQTPRYLIKTRGQQVTLSCSPISGHRSVSWYQQTPGQGLQFLFEYFSETQRNKGNFPGRFSGRQFSNSRSEMNVSTLELGDSALYLCASSLGQGRDIQYFGAGTRLSVL.

The chain is built from TRBV3-1 (or the pseudogene TRBV3-2) and TRBJ2-7, with 7 bases aligning to TRBD2. The CDR3 extends over 14 amino acids. Germline V gene lookup returns CDR1 LGHDT and CDR2 YNNKEL (reference sequence). V shed 6 bases and J 3 bases; nucleotides not matched to a gene: 8. CDR3 DNA: TGTGCCAGCAGTCTCGGGCGGGGGTACTACGAGCAGTACTTC. This sequence encodes CASSLGRGYYEQYF.

The gene calls are TRBV11-3 and TRBJ1-3, with D unresolved. The CDR3 is 14 amino acids. CDR1 and CDR2 from the germline V gene are SGHNT and YENEEA. V shed 1 base and J shed 0 bases, with 4 bases lying between them. CDR3 amino acids: CASSLASSGNTIYF. CDR3 coding DNA: TGTGCCAGCAGCTTAGCGAGCTCTGGAAACACCATATATTTT.

A few counts support this clone. The chain links TRBV5-1 to TRBJ2-2; D is possibly TRBD2 (6 bases). Germline V gives CDR1 SGHRS, CDR2 YFSETQ. V shed 2 bases and J shed 10 bases, with 12 bases lying between them. This CDR3 has 13 amino acids. The CDR3 nucleotides read TGCGCCAGCAGCTTACAGGACTACAAGGAGCTGTTTTTT. Amino acids: CASSLQDYKELFF.

The chain recombines TRBV15 with TRBJ2-1; D might be TRBD2 (5 bases). Germline CDR1 LNHNV, CDR2 YYDKDF (reference sequence). V gave up 0 bases and J gave up 10 bases, with 10 bases separating them. The CDR3 spans 13 residues. The CDR3 nucleotides read TGTGCCACCAGCAGAGATCTTACGGGGGAGCAGTTCTTC. Translation gives CATSRDLTGEQFF.

This rearrangement joins TRBV19 to TRBJ1-2, with 7 bases fitting TRBD1. V shed 5 bases and J 4 bases; nucleotides not matched to a gene: 10. The CDR3 totals 15 residues. Germline CDR1 reads LNHDA; CDR2 reads SQIVND (reference sequence). The CDR3 sequence is CASSSQGGLGYGYTF. CDR3 coding DNA: TGTGCCAGTAGTTCCCAGGGGGGCCTTGGCTATGGCTACACCTTC. Together with reference TRBV19 and TRBJ1-2, the CDR3 gives the full variable domain: DGGITQSPKYLFRKEGQNVTLSCEQNLNHDAMYWYRQDPGQGLRLIYYSQIVNDFQKGDIAEGYSVSREKKESFPLTVTSAQKNPTAFYLCASSSQGGLGYGYTFGSGTRLTVV.

V is TRBV19 and J is TRBJ1-2; D is possibly TRBD1 (5 bases). Trimming stripped 7 bases from V and 5 bases from J, with 5 bases between. This CDR3 region has 10 residues. CDR1 is LNHDA and CDR2 is SQIVND in the germline V gene (reference sequence). The CDR3 region has the DNA TGTGCCAGTAAGGGGTATGGCTACACCTTC. Translated: CASKGYGYTF.

In nucleotides, the CDR3 is TGTGCCAGCAGCACCGGACTACAGGGGACTGAAGCTTTCTTT. Translation gives CASSTGLQGTEAFF. The rearrangement joins TRBV5-4 to TRBJ1-1; the match to TRBD1 covers 7 bases. The germline gives CDR1 SGHNT, CDR2 YYREEE (reference sequence). J was trimmed by 5 bases and V by 4 bases; bases with no gene match: 8. This CDR3 has 14 residues.

The rearrangement joins TRBV4-3 to TRBJ2-7, with 8 bases identical to TRBD1. Germline V gives CDR1 LGHNA, CDR2 YSLEER. V shed 0 bases, J shed 1 base, and the junction held 17 bases outside the gene matches. This CDR3 has 20 residues. CDR3 residues: CASSQEENGPGQEISYEQYF. The CDR3 DNA follows: TGCGCCAGCAGCCAAGAGGAGAATGGGCCGGGACAGGAGATTTCCTACGAGCAGTACTTC.

This clone appeared a single time. The rearrangement links TRBV2 to TRBJ2-7, with 8 nucleotides matching TRBD1. The CDR3 contains 14 residues. Germline CDR1 and CDR2: SNHLY and FYNNEI. V dropped 4 bases and J dropped 2; count of bases not matched to a gene: 4. CDR3 loop: CASSALTGAYEQYF. The CDR3 bases are TGTGCCAGCAGTGCCCTGACAGGGGCCTACGAGCAGTACTTC.

The chain has TRBV18 and TRBJ2-2, with D perhaps TRBD2 (6 bases). The germline V and J ends were trimmed by 4 bases and 4 bases, with 22 bases remaining between them. This CDR3 contains 18 residues. Germline loops: CDR1 KGHSH, CDR2 LQKENI. In DNA form, the CDR3 reads TGTGCCAGCTCACTTGTCGGGTATCCGGGAGTTGGCACCGGGGAGCTGTTTTTT. This translates into CASSLVGYPGVGTGELFF.

The chain is built from TRBV6-2 or TRBV6-3 and TRBJ1-1, with a weak D call TRBD1 (5 bases). The CDR3 extends over 13 amino acids. Germline V CDR1 and CDR2: MNHEY, SVGEGT. With 5 bases removed from V and 3 bases from J, the gap between germline ends came to 10 bases. CDR3 coding DNA: TGTGCCAGCAGTGCTCAGGGTTACACTGAAGCTTTCTTT. It codes for CASSAQGYTEAFF.

This chain joins TRBV27 and TRBJ2-2; TRBD1 aligns across 7 bases. This CDR3 is 15 amino acids long. Trimming removed 7 bases from V and 3 bases from J; junction bases left unmatched: 8. The germline CDR1 and CDR2 sequences are MNHEY and SMNVEV (reference sequence). The CDR3 loop is CASKGTGTDTGELFF. The CDR3 DNA reads TGTGCCAGCAAGGGGACCGGGACAGACACCGGGGAGCTGTTTTTT.

The CDR3: CSASDADSPYSSYNEQFF. As DNA, the CDR3 is TGCAGTGCTAGTGATGCGGACAGCCCCTATAGCTCCTACAATGAGCAGTTCTTC. This chain connects TRBV20-1 to TRBJ2-1; D is possibly TRBD1 (6 bases). The CDR3 is made up of 18 amino acids. Germline V gene lookup returns CDR1 DFQATT and CDR2 SNEGSKA (reference sequence). Trimming stripped 3 bases from V and 0 bases from J, with 21 bases between.